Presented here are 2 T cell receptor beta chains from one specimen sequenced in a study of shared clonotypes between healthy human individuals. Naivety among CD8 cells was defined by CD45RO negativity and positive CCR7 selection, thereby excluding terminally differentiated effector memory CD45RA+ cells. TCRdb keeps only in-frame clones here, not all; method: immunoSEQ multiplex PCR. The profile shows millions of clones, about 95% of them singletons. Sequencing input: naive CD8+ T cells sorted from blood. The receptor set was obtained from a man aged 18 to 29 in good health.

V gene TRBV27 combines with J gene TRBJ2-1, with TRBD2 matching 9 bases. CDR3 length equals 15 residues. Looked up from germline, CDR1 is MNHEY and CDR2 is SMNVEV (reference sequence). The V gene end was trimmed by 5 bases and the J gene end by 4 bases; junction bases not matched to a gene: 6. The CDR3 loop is CASSVPSGGYNEQFF. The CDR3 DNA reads TGTGCCAGCAGTGTTCCCAGCGGGGGGTACAATGAGCAGTTCTTC.

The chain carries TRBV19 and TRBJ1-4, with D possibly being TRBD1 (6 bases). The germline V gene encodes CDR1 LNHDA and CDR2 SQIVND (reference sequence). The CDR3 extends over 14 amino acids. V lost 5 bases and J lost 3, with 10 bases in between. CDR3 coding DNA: TGTGCCAGTAGTGAACAGGGCCCTAATGAAAAACTGTTTTTT. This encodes CASSEQGPNEKLFF.